The T cell receptor (beta chain) under discussion was sequenced for a study of T cell responses to AZD1222 COVID-19 vaccine. General observations from the study: Only 6 or 7 individuals given AZD1222 were seropositive at baseline.

This clone was observed once. Antigen specificity is unknown. The data were produced by immunoSEQ multiplex PCR, yet TCRdb's version contains in-frame clones alone and is incomplete. The sample records about 110,000 clones, 65% to 85% being singletons. The sequence was collected from an adult in good health. Sequenced material: peripheral blood, taken on day 0 of AZD1222 vaccination.

The CDR3 nucleotides are TGTGCCGCCGGACAGACTAGCACAGATACGCAGTATTTT. As protein: CAAGQTSTDTQYF. This sequence joins TRBV19 and TRBJ2-3; D perhaps matches TRBD1 (6 bases). V gave up 11 bases and J gave up 0 bases, with 12 bases separating them. The CDR3 runs to 13 residues. Germline CDR1 is LNHDA and CDR2 is SQIVND (reference sequence).